This T cell receptor beta chain originates from a study of CD8+ T cells in alopecia areata. Treatment in this sample: oral pan-JAK inhibitor, 5-10 mg twice daily. The sequencing template was cDNA reverse transcribed from extracted RNA. Using immunoSEQ multiplex PCR, the repertoire was profiled, and TCRdb retains in-frame clones only, with some absent. The data contain about 140,000 clones, 50% to 65% of them singletons. V gave up 0 bases and J gave up 0 bases, with 10 bases separating them. CDR1 is MNHEY and CDR2 is SMNVEV in the germline V gene (reference sequence). The CDR3 spans 16 residues. The chain recombines TRBV27 with TRBJ2-3; no reliable D call. This material consisted of CD8+ T cells sorted from blood, taken at week 4, from a patient treated with tofacitinib. The TCR sequence derives from a human donor with alopecia areata. Written as DNA, the CDR3 is TGTGCCAGCAGTTTATCCCCCACCGGGAGCACAGATACGCAGTATTTT. This encodes CASSLSPTGSTDTQYF.